This T cell receptor (beta chain) was observed in a study of T cells in Graves' hyperthyroidism and ophthalmopathy. This clonotype has more than one count but fewer than ten. This CDR3 has 17 amino acids. CDR1 and CDR2 from the germline V gene are GTSNPN and SVGIG (reference sequence). V was pared by 3 bases and J by 1 base, with 15 bases of the junction left unmatched. The source material, RNA transcripts, was used to amplify TCR beta CDR3 regions. In the first-round RT-PCR of the TCR CDR3, the HTBI primer set was used. TCRdb analysed the multiplex PCR reads with MiXCR anew, one entry per CDR3 protein. The sample includes under 800,000 distinct CDR3 sequences, 14% of them seen just once. Disease duration under 2 months; hyperthyroidism patients were aged 18 to 65. It was uncontrolled infection, other autoimmune disease, pregnancy or lactation that excluded patients. PBMCs were sourced from roughly 9.3 ml fresh peripheral blood.

This chain connects TRBV30 to TRBJ2-7; 7 bases map to TRBD2. The specimen was blood. The TCR was taken from a woman aged 18-30 years with Graves' hyperthyroidism. CDR3 residues: CAWSRGYYSGDSYEQYF. In DNA form, the CDR3 reads TGTGCCTGGAGCCGAGGTTATTACAGCGGGGATTCCTACGAGCAGTACTTC.